The clone carrying this TCR beta chain was recorded many times. Antigen specificity is unknown. Time point defined: newly diagnosed GD, antithyroid drugs for less than 3 months. Scientists built the TCR library using RNA that was extracted from PBMCs. From each patient, roughly 9 milliliters of peripheral blood was drawn and collected into an EDTA anticoagulant tube. The data were obtained in a study of regulatory T cells in long-lasting Graves disease. Building of the TCR beta libraries involved iRepertoire HTBI primers and Arm-PCR of CDR3 regions. In the authors' methods: The identification of 55 to 70 TRBV and 14 to 15 TRBJ segments was made across samples. In TCRdb, the multiplex PCR reads were re-called with MiXCR into one record per CDR3 protein. Clone size and V and J calls follow TCRdb, not the original study. The sample has 300,000 to 400,000 distinct CDR3 sequences; over 15% are singletons.

The V segment lost 4 bases and the J segment 1 base; nucleotides outside the gene matches: 7. The CDR3 sequence is 15 residues long. Notes on the study in general: What was studied was peripheral blood only, and not thyroid tissue.

The sample was also linked to a second study, of T cells in Graves' hyperthyroidism and ophthalmopathy. That work contributes: A set of HTBI primers served as the primers for a first-round RT-PCR of the TCR CDR3.

This clonotype originated in a man aged 35 to 55 with Graves disease. V and J are TRBV12-3 or TRBV12-4 and TRBJ2-7; 7 bases are a match to TRBD1. The sample in question was peripheral blood mononuclear cells (PBMCs), obtained at new diagnosis, from a patient treated with antithyroid drugs. Here the CDR3 DNA reads TGTGCCAGCAGTTCCCGAAGGGACAGTTCCTACGAGCAGTACTTC. Translation: CASSSRRDSSYEQYF.